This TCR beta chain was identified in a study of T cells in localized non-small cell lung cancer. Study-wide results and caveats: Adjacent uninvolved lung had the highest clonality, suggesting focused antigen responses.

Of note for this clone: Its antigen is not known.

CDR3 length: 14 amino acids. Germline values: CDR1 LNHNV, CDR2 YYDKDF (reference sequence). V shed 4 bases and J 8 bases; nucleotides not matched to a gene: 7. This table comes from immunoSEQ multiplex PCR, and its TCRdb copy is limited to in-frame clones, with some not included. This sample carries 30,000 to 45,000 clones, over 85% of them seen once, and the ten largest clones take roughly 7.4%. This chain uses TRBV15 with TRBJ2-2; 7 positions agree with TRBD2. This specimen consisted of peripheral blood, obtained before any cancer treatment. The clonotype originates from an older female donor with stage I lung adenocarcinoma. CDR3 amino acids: CATSTPGTTGELFF. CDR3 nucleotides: TGTGCCACCAGCACTCCCGGGACTACTGGGGAGCTGTTTTTT.